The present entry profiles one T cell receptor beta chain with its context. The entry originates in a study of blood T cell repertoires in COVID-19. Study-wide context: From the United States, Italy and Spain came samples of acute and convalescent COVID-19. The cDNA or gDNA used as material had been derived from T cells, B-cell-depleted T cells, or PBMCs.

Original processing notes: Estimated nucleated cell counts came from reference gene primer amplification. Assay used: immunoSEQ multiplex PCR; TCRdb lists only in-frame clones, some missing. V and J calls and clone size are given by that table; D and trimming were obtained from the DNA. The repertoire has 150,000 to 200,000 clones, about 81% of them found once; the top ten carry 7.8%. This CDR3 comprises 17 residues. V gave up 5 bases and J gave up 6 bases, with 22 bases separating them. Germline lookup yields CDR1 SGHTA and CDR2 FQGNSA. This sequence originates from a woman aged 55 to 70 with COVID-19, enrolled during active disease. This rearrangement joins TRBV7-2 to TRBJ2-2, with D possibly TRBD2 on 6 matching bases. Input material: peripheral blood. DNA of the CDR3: TGTGCCAGCAGCCGGCGCGCCAGGACTACGCTGGCCGGGGAGCTGTTTTTT. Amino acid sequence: CASSRRARTTLAGELFF.